One sample yielded the 9 T cell receptor beta chains listed below, sequenced in a study of blood T cell repertoires in COVID-19 (TCRdb year 2020). Library preparation employed the immunoSEQ multiplex PCR assay. The table was pulled from immuneACCESS by TCRdb, which kept in-frame rearrangements only. Such tables lose some clones; where checked, under half of the loss comes from unresolved V genes, and the rest has no known cause. For this sample the table gives some 30,000 clones, of which roughly 86% were detected only once. Together, the top ten hold roughly 44% of the sample. Material: peripheral blood. Receptor source: a human donor in a cohort sampled during active COVID-19.

This chain uses TRBV7-9 with TRBJ2-3; 8 bases match TRBD1. The CDR3 runs to 13 residues. V lost 6 bases and J lost 6; bases outside the gene matches: 5. CDR1 SEHNR and CDR2 FQNEAQ come from the germline V gene (reference sequence). The CDR3 nucleotides read TGTGCCAGCAGACCGACAGGGGCCGATACGCAGTATTTT. Protein sequence: CASRPTGADTQYF.

V usage is TRBV6-2 or TRBV6-3 and J usage is TRBJ1-1; D remains unclear. This CDR3 has 13 residues. Trimming pared 0 bases from V and 6 bases from J, leaving 8 bases between. The V gene's germline CDR1 is MNHEY and CDR2 SVGEGT. The CDR3 sequence: CASSYSHRAEAFF. For the CDR3, the DNA is TGTGCCAGCAGTTACTCCCACCGGGCTGAAGCTTTCTTT.

This clone is a singleton in its sample. The chain couples TRBV7-2 to TRBJ1-1; the match to TRBD1 covers 7 bases. Trimming at V came to 5 bases and at J to 1 base, leaving 4 bases not matched to a gene. This CDR3 contains 14 residues. The germline V gene has CDR1 SGHTA and CDR2 FQGNSA. The CDR3, as DNA: TGTGCCAGCAGCCCATGGGACAGGAACACTGAAGCTTTCTTT. Translating gives CASSPWDRNTEAFF.

This clone turned up a few times. The chain employs TRBV4-1 and TRBJ1-1, with 7 positions matching TRBD1. Germline assignment: CDR1 MGHRA and CDR2 YSYEKL. The CDR3 spans 16 residues. V was clipped by 1 base and J by 10 bases; unmatched bases: 15. CDR3 amino acids: CASSQVPFRGPAVAFF. DNA for the CDR3: TGCGCCAGCAGCCAAGTCCCGTTTAGGGGGCCGGCCGTAGCTTTCTTT.

V is TRBV19 and J is TRBJ1-2; 9 nucleotides align to TRBD1. The V gene's germline CDR1 is LNHDA and CDR2 SQIVND (reference sequence). This CDR3 region has 13 residues. The V segment lost 9 bases and the J segment 5 bases; nucleotides outside the gene matches: 7. The CDR3 protein is CASRTGALYGYTF. The CDR3 DNA reads as TGTGCCAGCAGGACAGGGGCCCTTTATGGCTACACCTTC.

The chain uses TRBV6-5 and TRBJ1-1, with 8 bases matching TRBD1. Unmatched junction bases numbered 4, after V lost 0 bases and J lost 4 bases. Germline loops: CDR1 MNHEY, CDR2 SVGAGI. The CDR3 has 15 residues. The CDR3 loop is CASSYSETGATEAFF. CDR3 bases: TGTGCCAGCAGTTACTCGGAGACAGGGGCCACTGAAGCTTTCTTT.

The J gene is TRBJ2-3, the V gene TRBV1; TRBD2 is taken as the D call from the table, unchecked against the DNA. TRBV1 is deemed a pseudogene. This CDR3 contains 21 residues. The CDR3 reads CTSSQDNYAGAPHRSTDTQYF. CDR3 nucleotide sequence: TGCACCAGCAGCCAAGATAATTATGCGGGGGCGCCCCACAGAAGCACAGATACGCAGTATTTT.

The V gene is TRBV6-4, the J gene TRBJ2-3, with TRBD1 matching over 7 bases. From germline, CDR1 is MRHNA and CDR2 SNTAGT. The CDR3 has 14 amino acids. Trimming cost V 6 bases and J 0 bases; bases outside gene matches: 3. The CDR3 region has the DNA TGTGCCAGCAGCTCACAGGGGAGCACAGATACGCAGTATTTT. Translating it yields CASSSQGSTDTQYF.

This chain links TRBV6-2 or TRBV6-3 with TRBJ1-1; no firm D call. CDR1 is MNHEY and CDR2 is SVGEGT in the germline V gene. Trimming took 5 bases from V and 0 from J, leaving 7 bases between them. The CDR3 consists of 13 residues. CDR3 loop: CASSNTMNTEAFF. The CDR3 region has the DNA TGTGCCAGCAGTAATACAATGAACACTGAAGCTTTCTTT.